This T cell receptor (beta chain) was sequenced for a study of cytomegalovirus exposure and HLA in healthy donors. Study-level background: The 120 validation repertoires were produced on the same platform as the 650 or so repertoires of the first cohort. This was reported in a later analysis.

Libraries were prepared by immunoSEQ multiplex PCR; TCRdb keeps only in-frame clonotypes and omits some of them. The sample lists 130,000 to 150,000 clones, roughly 90% occurring once. About this clone: What it binds is not known. This sample also contains other DNA sequences that code for the same CDR3.

Study-level results: For most TCR sequences rarity was the rule, although some public TCRs occurred in many donors. It was reported that the classifier diagnosed cytomegalovirus status with high specificity and sensitivity in both the original and validation cohorts.

The V and J ends lost 4 bases and 1 base, in that order; junction bases with no gene match: 1. From germline, CDR1 is MNHEY and CDR2 SVGAGI. The CDR3 is 14 residues long. The clonotype comes from a man aged 18 to 30 in good health and CMV-seropositive. Sequenced material: PBMCs. The rearrangement uses TRBV6-5 and TRBJ1-1; 9 bases are a match to TRBD1. As DNA, the CDR3 is TGTGCCAGCAGTTTGGACAGGGGGAACACTGAAGCTTTCTTT. Its protein product is CASSLDRGNTEAFF.